These 13 T cell receptor beta chains originate from one sample sequenced in a study of blood T cell repertoires in COVID-19. The data were produced by immunoSEQ multiplex PCR, yet TCRdb's version contains in-frame clones alone and is incomplete. Of over 130,000 clones listed, approximately 84% are singletons. Input material: PBMCs or T cells enriched from blood (not recorded which). These receptors originate from a man aged 50-60 years in a cohort exposed to, infected with or recovered from COVID-19 (not recorded which).

This clone came up a few times. The genes are TRBV9 and TRBJ2-1; 7 nucleotides align to TRBD2. V shed 0 bases, J shed 4 bases, and the junction held 4 bases outside the gene matches. The V gene's germline CDR1 is SGDLS and CDR2 YYNGEE. This CDR3 is built from 15 residues. CDR3 sequence: CASSVDLAEYNEQFF. CDR3 nucleotide sequence: TGTGCCAGCAGCGTAGACCTAGCGGAGTACAATGAGCAGTTCTTC.

CDR3 DNA sequence: TGTGCCAGCTCACCACTGGGACAGATTTCCTACGAGCAGTACTTC. It is translated as CASSPLGQISYEQYF. V and J are TRBV18 and TRBJ2-7, with 7 nucleotides matching TRBD1. Germline lookup yields CDR1 KGHSH and CDR2 LQKENI. This CDR3 has 15 residues. The V segment lost 1 base and the J segment 1 base; nucleotides outside the gene matches: 4.

This CDR3 reads CASSLAPGTTGNTIYF. Written as DNA, the CDR3 is TGTGCCAGCAGCTTGGCCCCCGGGACAACTGGAAACACCATATATTTT. The chain couples TRBV5-5 to TRBJ1-3; possibly TRBD1 for D (6 bases). The CDR3 runs 16 residues. Trimming shortened V by 0 bases and J by 2 bases, and 12 bases separated the two germline ends. Germline V gives CDR1 SGHKS, CDR2 YYEKEE (reference sequence).

The chain combines TRBV2 with TRBJ2-1; TRBD2 agrees at 16 bases. This CDR3 has 17 amino acids. The germline V gene encodes CDR1 SNHLY and CDR2 FYNNEI. The V gene end was trimmed by 4 bases and the J gene end by 9 bases; junction bases not matched to a gene: 9. The CDR3 DNA is TGTGCCAGCAGTGTCGGGACTAGCGGGAGGGTAGGGGGTGAGCAGTTCTTC. Translated: CASSVGTSGRVGGEQFF.

The chain joins TRBV24-1 to TRBJ2-3; 12 bases fit TRBD2. CDR3 size: 18 residues. The V and J ends lost 4 bases and 0 bases, in that order; junction bases with no gene match: 7. Per the germline V gene, CDR1 is KGHDR and CDR2 is SFDVKD. This CDR3 reads CATSEGGLAGPSTDTQYF. The DNA for the CDR3 is TGTGCCACCAGTGAAGGGGGACTAGCGGGTCCCAGCACAGATACGCAGTATTTT.

The rearrangement links TRBV4-2 to TRBJ1-1, with 8 bases identical to TRBD1. The CDR3 contains 15 residues. Germline CDR1 reads LGHNA; CDR2 reads YNFKEQ. The V gene end was trimmed by 1 base and the J gene end by 4 bases; junction bases not matched to a gene: 5. The CDR3 loop is CASSQVATGGTEAFF. The CDR3 DNA follows: TGTGCCAGCAGCCAAGTAGCTACAGGGGGCACTGAAGCTTTCTTT.

The gene calls are TRBV5-4 and TRBJ1-4; D uncertain. Trimming took off 0 bases at V and 8 bases at J, with 11 bases between the two ends. Germline CDR1 reads SGHNT; CDR2 reads YYREEE (reference sequence). The CDR3 has 14 residues. The chain's CDR3 is CASSLGGAREKLFF. CDR3 DNA: TGTGCCAGCAGCTTGGGCGGTGCGAGAGAAAAACTGTTTTTT.

The chain couples TRBV18 to TRBJ1-1, with 7 positions matching TRBD1. V trimming: 2 bases; J trimming: 11 bases; junction bases outside the gene matches: 5. The CDR3 has 12 amino acids. The germline CDR1 and CDR2 sequences are KGHSH and LQKENI. CDR3 DNA sequence: TGTGCCAGCTCACCATCACAGGGGAGCGCTTTCTTT. Protein: CASSPSQGSAFF.

The table lists this clone with a few counts. The chain uses TRBV27 and TRBJ2-7, with unresolved D. With 6 bases removed from V and 0 bases from J, the gap between germline ends came to 15 bases. This CDR3 is 15 amino acids long. Per germline, CDR1 MNHEY and CDR2 SMNVEV (reference sequence). The CDR3 sequence: CASRQMKPSSYEQYF. DNA of the CDR3: TGTGCCAGCAGGCAGATGAAACCCAGCTCCTACGAGCAGTACTTC.

The chain combines TRBV3-1 (or the pseudogene TRBV3-2) with TRBJ1-3; maybe TRBD1 (5 bases). CDR1 is LGHDT and CDR2 is YNNKEL in the germline V gene (reference sequence). Deletions cut 3 bases from V and 4 bases from J, with 13 bases between. The CDR3 is 15 amino acids. CDR3 nucleotides: TGTGCCAGCAGCCAGTCAAGGACATCCGGAAACACCATATATTTT. This sequence encodes CASSQSRTSGNTIYF.

The chain combines TRBV12-3 or TRBV12-4 with TRBJ1-1, with D tentatively TRBD1 (5 bases). The CDR3 covers 12 residues. Between the trimmed V and J ends, which lost 2 bases and 7 bases, there was a span of 8 bases. CDR3 in DNA: TGTGCCAGCAGTTTACAGACAGTTGAAGCTTTCTTT. As protein: CASSLQTVEAFF.

The CDR3 region is CASSLGGYVAFF. The CDR3 bases are TGTGCCAGCAGCTTAGGAGGGTATGTAGCTTTCTTT. The V and J genes are TRBV28 and TRBJ1-1; D is uncertain. V lost 6 bases, J lost 10 bases, and 15 bases lay in between. CDR1 MDHEN and CDR2 SYDVKM come from the germline V gene. The CDR3 totals 12 residues.

The gene calls are TRBV28 and TRBJ1-4; D is undetermined. The CDR3 totals 12 residues. Germline V CDR1 and CDR2: MDHEN, SYDVKM. Trimming took 5 bases from V and 7 from J, leaving 8 bases between them. The CDR3 sequence: CASSTSTEKLFF. The CDR3 DNA follows: TGTGCCAGCAGTACTAGTACTGAAAAACTGTTTTTT.